Given below is one T cell receptor (beta chain) in context. This table comes from immunoSEQ multiplex PCR, and its TCRdb copy is limited to in-frame clones, with some not included. Here the sample spans about 85,000 clones, 85% to 95% being singletons. Germline V gene data show CDR1 as SGHRS and CDR2 as YFSETQ. The V and J ends lost 1 base and 2 bases, in that order; junction bases with no gene match: 8. This CDR3 comprises 17 residues. This record comes from a study of technical replicates of blood from several donors. Sample: T cells isolated from PBMCs. The origin of this receptor is a human donor in good health. The chain carries TRBV5-1 and TRBJ2-3; TRBD2 matches at 9 bases. The CDR3 DNA sequence: TGCGCCAGCAGCTTGAAGTCTAGCGGGGCCAACACAGATACGCAGTATTTT. It is translated as CASSLKSSGANTDTQYF. Filled out from reference TRBV5-1 and TRBJ2-3, the complete variable domain reads KAGVTQTPRYLIKTRGQQVTLSCSPISGHRSVSWYQQTPGQGLQFLFEYFSETQRNKGNFPGRFSGRQFSNSRSEMNVSTLELGDSALYLCASSLKSSGANTDTQYFGPGTRLTVL.